A selection of T cell receptor beta chains follows, all from one sample in a study of identical twins. One entry per CDR3 protein, called by TCRdb with MiXCR from the 5' RACE reads. Among around 280,000 distinct CDR3 sequences listed, roughly 8.6% were seen once. These data were likewise used in another study, on yellow fever vaccine responses in identical twins.

The sequenced sample consisted of memory (CD45RO+) T cells sorted from blood. All receptors derive from a woman between 18 and 29 years old in good health. CDR3s include the opening cysteine and the closing phenylalanine or tryptophan. The D gene is left open where the match is weak. Where a row states a size, it is once, few, many or the class of an expanded clone; other rows omit it.

DNA: TGTGCCAGCAGTCAACAGGGCTCCTACGAGCAGTACTTC; CDR3: CASSQQGSYEQYF; size: .; D: .; J: TRBJ2-7; V: TRBV28
DNA: TGTGCCAGCAGTCTAGCCATGGCAAGGGAGACCCAGTACTTC; CDR3: CASSLAMARETQYF; size: many; D: .; J: TRBJ2-5; V: TRBV28
DNA: TGTGCCAGCAGGGGGACTAGCGGACAGTTCTTC; CDR3: CASRGTSGQFF; size: .; D: TRBD2; J: TRBJ2-1; V: TRBV6-5
DNA: TGCAGTGCTAGAGAGCGGGGCACAGATACGCAGTATTTT; CDR3: CSARERGTDTQYF; size: .; D: .; J: TRBJ2-3; V: TRBV20-1
DNA: TGCGCCAGCAGCAGTACCCTTCACAGAAATGAGCAGTTCTTC; CDR3: CASSSTLHRNEQFF; size: .; D: .; J: TRBJ2-1; V: TRBV5-1
DNA: TGTGCCAGCAGTCGACCCGCAGGACAGAACACCGGGGAGCTGTTTTTT; CDR3: CASSRPAGQNTGELFF; size: many; D: .; J: TRBJ2-2; V: TRBV12-3/TRBV12-4
DNA: TGTGCCAGCAGTCTAAGGTGGGACAGTCCTAACTATGGCTACACCTTC; CDR3: CASSLRWDSPNYGYTF; size: .; D: TRBD1; J: TRBJ1-2; V: TRBV7-2
DNA: TGTGCCAGCAGTTTATCGCCTTGGACGGGAGAGCAGTACTTC; CDR3: CASSLSPWTGEQYF; size: few; D: .; J: TRBJ2-7; V: TRBV27
DNA: TGTGCCAGCAGTGAAAGACTAGCGGGAGTGGGTAATGAGCAGTTCTTC; CDR3: CASSERLAGVGNEQFF; size: .; D: TRBD2; J: TRBJ2-1; V: TRBV2
DNA: TGTGCCAGTACCCGAGACAGGGACACAGATACGCAGTATTTT; CDR3: CASTRDRDTDTQYF; size: few; D: TRBD1; J: TRBJ2-3; V: TRBV7-8
DNA: TGCAGTGCCCCTGCAGGGGCTGGAAACACCATATATTTT; CDR3: CSAPAGAGNTIYF; size: many; D: .; J: TRBJ1-3; V: TRBV20-1
DNA: TGCAGCGTTGATTCAGACACCTTCTCCTACAATGAGCAGTTCTTC; CDR3: CSVDSDTFSYNEQFF; size: many; D: .; J: TRBJ2-1; V: TRBV29-1
DNA: TGCAGTGCTAGAGAGCGAGCGGGAGGCTCCTACAATGAGCAGTTCTTC; CDR3: CSARERAGGSYNEQFF; size: .; D: TRBD2; J: TRBJ2-1; V: TRBV20-1
DNA: TGTGCCAGCAGCCGATGGACAACCTCTGGGGCCAACGTCCTGACTTTC; CDR3: CASSRWTTSGANVLTF; size: .; D: .; J: TRBJ2-6; V: TRBV7-9
DNA: TGCGCCAGCAGCTTCAACCTCGGGGAGCTGTTTTTT; CDR3: CASSFNLGELFF; size: .; D: .; J: TRBJ2-2; V: TRBV5-1
DNA: TGCAGCGCTGCGGGACGCTCCTACAATGAGCAGTTCTTC; CDR3: CSAAGRSYNEQFF; size: many; D: .; J: TRBJ2-1; V: TRBV29-1
DNA: TGTGCCAGCAGCCAAGTCCTTAGCGGGGGGGCCACAGATACGCAGTATTTT; CDR3: CASSQVLSGGATDTQYF; size: few; D: TRBD2; J: TRBJ2-3; V: TRBV3-1
DNA: TGTGCCAGCAGCCGGGACAGTGGCAATGAGCAGTTCTTC; CDR3: CASSRDSGNEQFF; size: few; D: TRBD1; J: TRBJ2-1; V: TRBV25-1
DNA: TGTGCCAGTAGCCCCCTTGGCGCGGGTAATGAGCAGTTCTTC; CDR3: CASSPLGAGNEQFF; size: few; D: .; J: TRBJ2-1; V: TRBV19
DNA: TGTGCCAGCAGTGGTGGCCTAGCGGTCACCTACGAGCAGTACTTC; CDR3: CASSGGLAVTYEQYF; size: many; D: TRBD2; J: TRBJ2-7; V: TRBV2
DNA: TGCAGTGCCAATCTAGCCCCCCTGGAAGATACGCAGTATTTT; CDR3: CSANLAPLEDTQYF; size: .; D: .; J: TRBJ2-3; V: TRBV20-1
DNA: TGTGCCATCAGTGGCCCTAGCGGGAAGGTCGAGCAGTACTTC; CDR3: CAISGPSGKVEQYF; size: .; D: TRBD2; J: TRBJ2-7; V: TRBV10-3
DNA: TGTGCCAGTAGTGACGTGGGGGGCTATGAGCAGTTCTTC; CDR3: CASSDVGGYEQFF; size: many; D: .; J: TRBJ2-1; V: TRBV19
DNA: TGCAGTGCCAACAGGGAAGAAGCTTTCTTT; CDR3: CSANREEAFF; size: few; D: .; J: TRBJ1-1; V: TRBV20-1
DNA: TGCAGTGCTAGAGACGGGCGGGAGGGCTTAAATGAGCAGTTCTTC; CDR3: CSARDGREGLNEQFF; size: .; D: TRBD2; J: TRBJ2-1; V: TRBV20-1
DNA: TGTGCCAGCATCTCCGGGACTAGCGGCACCTACGAGCAGTACTTC; CDR3: CASISGTSGTYEQYF; size: .; D: TRBD2; J: TRBJ2-7; V: TRBV28
DNA: TGTGCCAGCTGTTATTCGGCGATAGGAGCCTCGAGCTCCTACAATGAGCAGTTCTTC; CDR3: CASCYSAIGASSSYNEQFF; size: few; D: .; J: TRBJ2-1; V: TRBV12-3/TRBV12-4
DNA: TGTGCCAGCAGCTTCGGACTAGCGGGCGACACCGGGGAGCTGTTTTTT; CDR3: CASSFGLAGDTGELFF; size: many; D: TRBD2; J: TRBJ2-2; V: TRBV7-9
DNA: TGTGCCAGCAGCCCAACGACGGCCAGCTCCTACAATGAGCAGTTCTTC; CDR3: CASSPTTASSYNEQFF; size: many; D: .; J: TRBJ2-1; V: TRBV7-8
DNA: TGTGCCAGCACCTCCCAGACCCTCTTTGGGGATACGCAGTATTTT; CDR3: CASTSQTLFGDTQYF; size: few; D: .; J: TRBJ2-3; V: TRBV5-5
DNA: TGTGCCAGCAGCTTAGTAGGCAGGGGGTCCTACGAGCAGTACTTC; CDR3: CASSLVGRGSYEQYF; size: .; D: TRBD1; J: TRBJ2-7; V: TRBV7-8
DNA: TGTGCCAGCAGCGAACTTCAAGGATTGAGTGAGCAGTTCTTC; CDR3: CASSELQGLSEQFF; size: .; D: .; J: TRBJ2-1; V: TRBV11-3
DNA: TGTGCCAGCAGCCAAGATAGGGGGACTAGCGGGGGTTCGAACACCGGGGAGCTGTTTTTT; CDR3: CASSQDRGTSGGSNTGELFF; size: .; D: TRBD2; J: TRBJ2-2; V: TRBV3-1
DNA: TGTGCCAGCAGCCAACGTGGAGCTTACGAGCAGTACTTC; CDR3: CASSQRGAYEQYF; size: many; D: .; J: TRBJ2-7; V: TRBV3-1
DNA: TGTGCCAGCAGTCAAGGAAAGGACAATGAGCAGTTCTTC; CDR3: CASSQGKDNEQFF; size: .; D: .; J: TRBJ2-1; V: TRBV6-1
DNA: TGCGCCAGCAGCTTCGGTGTGTCCTATGGCTACACCTTC; CDR3: CASSFGVSYGYTF; size: .; D: .; J: TRBJ1-2; V: TRBV5-1
DNA: TGTGCCAGCTCACCTGAGTTCGGTTCAGGTCTAGCTTTCTTT; CDR3: CASSPEFGSGLAFF; size: .; D: .; J: TRBJ1-1; V: TRBV18
DNA: TGTGCCAGCACCAGGATTAATGAAAAACTGTTTTTT; CDR3: CASTRINEKLFF; size: few; D: .; J: TRBJ1-4; V: TRBV12-3/TRBV12-4
DNA: TGTGCCAGCAGCCGAGGGGATAACTATGGCTACACCTTC; CDR3: CASSRGDNYGYTF; size: many; D: .; J: TRBJ1-2; V: TRBV6-1